One and the same sample provided the 4 T cell receptor beta chains below, sequenced in a study of molecular identifiers for immune sequencing clone quantification. A single record per CDR3 protein comes from TCRdb applying MiXCR to the PCR reads. The sample has about 320,000 distinct CDR3 sequences, over 20% seen once. The sample taken for sequencing was naive CD8+ T cells from blood, with Jurkat cell RNA spiked in. Regarding subset: FACS-sorted CD8+CD4-CCR7+CD45RA+ naive T cells. The receptors here all came from a human donor in good health. Some libraries in this study had Jurkat cell RNA spiked in.

Remarks on this clonotype: A much larger clone differs by one base, so this may be a read error. The V call is TRBV12-3 or TRBV12-4, the J call TRBJ2-2; D call uncertain. The CDR3 loop spans 12 amino acids. V was shortened by 11 bases and J by 3 bases, with 10 bases between the two germline ends. CDR3 loop: CAVGKDTGELFF. CDR3 nucleotide sequence: TGTGCCGTTGGGAAGGACACCGGGGAGCTGTTTTTT.

About this clonotype: At one end, the junction sequence differs from germline, possibly due to a read error. The chain is built from TRBV20-1 and TRBJ1-1; maybe TRBD1 (5 bases). The germline CDR1 and CDR2 sequences are DFQATT and SNEGSKA (reference sequence). This CDR3 is 14 amino acids long. The CDR3 coding sequence is TGCAGTGCTTCCCAGACAGTTTTGAACGCTGAAGCTTTCTTT. Translating it yields CSASQTVLNAEAFF.

About this clonotype itself: Since the CDR3 does not end with the conserved phenylalanine or tryptophan, this likely comes from a read error. The chain combines TRBV2 with TRBJ2-7; no firm D call. Germline V CDR1 and CDR2: SNHLY, FYNNEI. The CDR3 extends over 11 amino acids. DNA of the CDR3: TGTGCGAGCAGCAGTGGTTACGAGCAGTACATC. It translates to CASSSGYEQYI.

This clonotype was seen at least ten times. The gene calls are TRBV14 and TRBJ2-1, with D unclear. V was trimmed by 0 bases and J by 15 bases, leaving 12 bases between them. The CDR3 covers 12 residues. CDR1 and CDR2 from the germline V gene are SGHDN and FVKESK. In DNA, the CDR3 is TGTGCCAGCAGCCAAGATTCGCGGCCGGGGTTCTTC. Amino acid sequence: CASSQDSRPGFF.